Sequencing of this T cell receptor (beta chain) was carried out in a study of early T cells in non-severe SARS-CoV-2 infection. The CDR3 runs 15 residues. Germline-derived CDR1 and CDR2 are MNHEY and SVGEGT. The J segment lost 6 bases and the V segment lost 4 bases, leaving 6 bases of the junction unmatched. Individual cDNA molecules received unique molecular identifiers. Via MiXCR, TCRdb re-called the 5' RACE reads, giving one row per CDR3 protein. The data contain about 64,000 distinct CDR3 sequences, almost 9% of them seen just once; the ten biggest clones take up around an eighth. The J gene is TRBJ2-1, the V gene TRBV6-2 or TRBV6-3; 10 bases align to TRBD2. The sequence derives from an adult who was a healthcare worker with PCR-confirmed SARS-CoV-2 infection or an uninfected control (not recorded which). The sample was whole blood, taken at baseline. Here the CDR3 DNA reads TGTGCCAGCAGTTGGACTAGCGGACGCGGCAATGAGCAGTTCTTC. It yields the protein CASSWTSGRGNEQFF.